Each of the 28 T cell receptor beta chains below was sequenced from the same sample in a study of immune evolution from preneoplasia to lung adenocarcinoma. Repertoires were generated with immunoSEQ multiplex PCR, while TCRdb's copy carries only in-frame clones and drops some. The table has under 6,000 clones, more than 65% seen once. Sequenced sample: FFPE adjacent normal lung tissue. Receptors were obtained from a person aged 60-80 years with lung adenocarcinoma.

The V and J genes are TRBV4-2 and TRBJ2-3, with TRBD2 matching over 7 bases. The ends lost 1 base at V and 0 bases at J; junction bases unmatched: 4. The CDR3 covers 16 residues. Per the germline V gene, CDR1 is LGHNA and CDR2 is YNFKEQ. CDR3 coding DNA: TGTGCCAGCAGCCAAGGGCCAGCGGGGAGCACAGATACGCAGTATTTT. The encoded protein is CASSQGPAGSTDTQYF.

This clone was recorded a few times. The chain has TRBV10-3 and TRBJ2-7; D is unresolved. The V gene's germline CDR1 is ENHRY and CDR2 SYGVKD. CDR3 length: 15 amino acids. V gave up 0 bases and J gave up 1 base, with 10 bases separating them. The CDR3, as DNA: TGTGCCATCAGTGAGTCGAACAGCTTTTCCTACGAGCAGTACTTC. Protein sequence: CAISESNSFSYEQYF.

The V gene is TRBV30, the J gene TRBJ1-2; tentative D call: TRBD1 (5 bases). Trimming shortened V by 8 bases and J by 3 bases, and 10 bases separated the two germline ends. The CDR3 totals 11 residues. Germline V gene sequence: CDR1 GTSNPN, CDR2 SVGIG (reference sequence). The CDR3 nucleotides are TGTGCCGGCAGGGTAGACTATGGCTACACCTTC. It specifies CAGRVDYGYTF.

The sample holds a few counts of this clone. The chain couples TRBV9 to TRBJ2-1; D not resolved. Germline values: CDR1 SGDLS, CDR2 YYNGEE. Trimming left V 2 bases short and J 5 bases short, with 8 bases between. The CDR3 consists of 13 residues. CDR3 DNA sequence: TGTGCCAGCAGCGTGAACTATAACAATGAGCAGTTCTTC. Translating gives CASSVNYNNEQFF.

V usage is TRBV1 and J usage is TRBJ2-7; the listed D gene, TRBD1, was not tested against the DNA. TRBV1 is a pseudogene segment. The CDR3 sequence is 16 residues long. In DNA, the CDR3 is TGCACCAGCAGCCAAGGGGGACAGGGATTCCCCTACGAGCAGTACTTC. Its protein product is CTSSQGGQGFPYEQYF.

By share, this clone counts as large. The CDR3 region is CASSEGQPTRGYTF. CDR3 bases: TGTGCCAGCAGTGAGGGACAGCCGACGCGGGGCTACACCTTC. The V call is TRBV6-1, the J call TRBJ1-2; 7 bases map to TRBD1. Germline V gene lookup returns CDR1 MNHNS and CDR2 SASEGT. V gave up 3 bases and J gave up 8 bases; unmatched junction bases: 9. The CDR3 loop spans 14 amino acids.

This clone qualifies as large. The rearrangement links TRBV5-4 to TRBJ2-7; D uncertain. Per germline, CDR1 SGHNT and CDR2 YYREEE (reference sequence). The CDR3 is 8 amino acids. The CDR3 coding sequence is TGTGCTTCGGGCGAGCAGTACTTC. This translates into CASGEQYF.

In the case of this clone: Additional DNA sequences in this sample encode the identical CDR3. The chain has TRBV6-5 and TRBJ1-1, with 7 bases lining up with TRBD1. Germline trimming cut 2 bases from V and 3 bases from J; bases unmatched to any gene: 6. Germline CDR1 is MNHEY and CDR2 is SVGAGI. CDR3 length: 15 residues. The CDR3 region is CASSYTTGEDTEAFF. In nucleotides, the CDR3 is TGTGCCAGCAGTTACACAACAGGGGAGGACACTGAAGCTTTCTTT.

The rearrangement uses TRBV28 and TRBJ1-1; no reliable D call. The CDR3 covers 12 residues. The germline V gene has CDR1 MDHEN and CDR2 SYDVKM. V shed 4 bases and J shed 5 bases, with 8 bases lying between them. CDR3 amino acids: CASSSGPTEAFF. The CDR3 bases are TGTGCCAGCAGTTCAGGTCCAACTGAAGCTTTCTTT.

This chain connects TRBV7-2 to TRBJ1-2, with D hard to call. The CDR3 covers 15 residues. Trimming removed 1 base at V and 1 base at J, with 10 bases between. CDR1 and CDR2 (germline): SGHTA, FQGNSA. The CDR3 sequence is CASSLGQGLNYGYTF. CDR3 nucleotides: TGTGCCAGCAGCTTAGGCCAAGGGCTTAACTATGGCTACACCTTC.

The gene calls are TRBV6-4 and TRBJ1-1, with a possible D match to TRBD1 (5 bases). Between the trimmed V and J ends, which lost 5 bases and 1 base, there was a span of 8 bases. The CDR3 has 13 amino acids. Germline V gene data show CDR1 as MRHNA and CDR2 as SNTAGT. This CDR3 is CASSQGENTEAFF. CDR3 sequence (DNA): TGTGCCAGCAGTCAGGGTGAGAACACTGAAGCTTTCTTT.

This chain joins TRBV4-3 and TRBJ2-5, with 9 bases aligning to TRBD2. Germline trimming cut 0 bases from V and 6 bases from J; bases unmatched to any gene: 11. CDR1 is LGHNA and CDR2 is YSLEER in the germline V gene. CDR3 length equals 17 residues. CDR3 protein: CASSQDPVRGGGKTQYF. Written as DNA, the CDR3 is TGCGCCAGCAGCCAAGATCCAGTGCGGGGGGGCGGAAAGACCCAGTACTTC.

This chain uses TRBV27 with TRBJ1-1; 8 positions agree with TRBD1. The CDR3 covers 16 residues. V shed 2 bases, J shed 7 bases, and the junction held 12 bases outside the gene matches. CDR1 and CDR2 (germline): MNHEY, SMNVEV (reference sequence). In nucleotides, the CDR3 is TGTGCCAGCAGTTTAAGGTGGGGGACAGGTAATAGTGAAGCTTTCTTT. Translated: CASSLRWGTGNSEAFF.

By proportion, this clone is large. The gene calls are TRBV5-1 and TRBJ2-3, with TRBD1 matching 12 bases. CDR3 length equals 18 residues. Germline V lookup: CDR1 SGHRS, CDR2 YFSETQ. V shed 4 bases, J shed 4 bases, and the junction held 13 bases outside the gene matches. The CDR3 here is CASSRGDRGRNLADTQYF. The CDR3 nucleotides are TGCGCCAGCAGCCGCGGGGACAGGGGGCGCAATTTGGCAGATACGCAGTATTTT.

The chain joins TRBV15 to TRBJ1-1; D is uncertain. V lost 3 bases and J 1 base, leaving 6 bases between the germline ends. Germline V gives CDR1 LNHNV, CDR2 YYDKDF (reference sequence). The CDR3 is made up of 13 amino acids. CDR3 amino acids: CATSSRANTEAFF. For the CDR3, the DNA is TGTGCCACCAGCAGTCGGGCGAACACTGAAGCTTTCTTT.

The chain has TRBV10-2 and TRBJ1-1, with 8 bases matching TRBD1. The germline V gene encodes CDR1 WSHSY and CDR2 SAAADI. J lost 5 bases, V lost 1 base, and 6 bases had no gene match. CDR3 length: 15 residues. CDR3 amino acids: CASSELTGGATEAFF. As DNA, the CDR3 is TGCGCCAGCAGTGAGTTAACAGGGGGGGCGACTGAAGCTTTCTTT.

The chain uses TRBV25-1 and TRBJ2-1; perhaps TRBD2 as D (6 bases). Trimming removed 0 bases from V and 0 bases from J, with 15 bases in between. The CDR3 has 18 amino acids. The germline gives CDR1 MGHDK, CDR2 SYGVNS. The CDR3 bases are TGTGCCAGCAGTGAATACCCGGGGGACCGACGCTCCTACAATGAGCAGTTCTTC. It specifies CASSEYPGDRRSYNEQFF.

This sequence joins TRBV30 and TRBJ1-4, with 7 bases lining up with TRBD1. The trim removed 1 base at V and 7 bases at J, leaving 6 bases unmatched. The germline CDR1 and CDR2 sequences are GTSNPN and SVGIG (reference sequence). The CDR3 sequence is 14 residues long. The CDR3 protein is CAWSGARGVEKLFF. The CDR3 coding sequence is TGTGCCTGGAGTGGGGCCAGGGGGGTTGAAAAACTGTTTTTT.

This clone was observed a handful of times. The gene calls are TRBV5-1 and TRBJ2-1, with D possibly being TRBD1 or TRBD2 (6 bases each). The CDR3 runs 17 residues. Trimming left V 0 bases short and J 5 bases short, with 18 bases between. Per germline, CDR1 SGHRS and CDR2 YFSETQ. The CDR3 region is CASSLGQVRWGDNEQFF. CDR3 nucleotide sequence: TGCGCCAGCAGCTTGGGACAGGTTCGATGGGGGGACAATGAGCAGTTCTTC.

The V and J genes are TRBV30 and TRBJ1-6; a weak D match, TRBD1 (5 bases). Trimming removed 2 bases at V and 7 bases at J, with 18 bases between. The CDR3 spans 16 residues. CDR1 and CDR2 (germline): GTSNPN, SVGIG (reference sequence). The CDR3 region has the DNA TGTGCCTGGAGTACTGTTGGGGGACGGATAAATTCACCCCTCCACTTT. Amino acids: CAWSTVGGRINSPLHF.

V gene TRBV10-3 combines with J gene TRBJ1-2; perhaps TRBD1 as D (5 bases). Trimming took off 10 bases at V and 6 bases at J, with 24 bases between the two ends. The CDR3 has 15 residues. Germline loops: CDR1 ENHRY, CDR2 SYGVKD. CDR3 in amino acids: CATGQTRDALDGYTF. CDR3 in DNA: TGTGCCACCGGGCAAACCCGGGACGCTCTAGATGGCTACACCTTC.

This clone was detected once. This sequence joins TRBV10-3 and TRBJ2-2; no definite D call. The CDR3 runs to 13 residues. CDR1 and CDR2 (germline): ENHRY, SYGVKD. V was shortened by 4 bases and J by 7 bases, with 10 bases between the two germline ends. The CDR3 protein is CAISGGQDGELFF. The CDR3 DNA reads as TGTGCCATCAGTGGTGGCCAAGACGGGGAGCTGTTTTTT.

This clone was counted once. The CDR3 DNA is TGTGCCAGCAGTTTAAATTGGGGACCTACCCCATACGAGCAGTACTTC. It specifies CASSLNWGPTPYEQYF. The V and J genes are TRBV28 and TRBJ2-7; D may match TRBD1 or TRBD2 (5 bases each). This CDR3 is built from 16 residues. CDR1 and CDR2 from the germline V gene are MDHEN and SYDVKM. Trimming left V 2 bases short and J 4 bases short, with 18 bases between.

The rearrangement uses TRBV2 and TRBJ1-5, with D hard to call. The CDR3 contains 17 residues. Trimming took 0 bases from V and 0 from J, leaving 12 bases between them. Germline-derived CDR1 and CDR2 are SNHLY and FYNNEI. CDR3 amino acids: CASSEALLTYSNQPQHF. CDR3 sequence (DNA): TGTGCCAGCAGTGAAGCGCTTCTAACTTATAGCAATCAGCCCCAGCATTTT.

This clone was counted once. The chain employs TRBV11-1 and TRBJ1-2; no firm D call. Germline-derived CDR1 and CDR2 are SGHAT and FQDESV (reference sequence). This CDR3 spans 13 amino acids. V was trimmed by 1 base and J by 8 bases, leaving 11 bases between them. The CDR3 reads CASSLGPGSGYTF. The CDR3 nucleotides are TGTGCCAGCAGCTTAGGGCCGGGATCCGGCTACACCTTC. The full variable domain, rest sourced from reference TRBV11-1 and TRBJ1-2, is EAEVAQSPRYKITEKSQAVAFWCDPISGHATLYWYRQILGQGPELLVQFQDESVVDDSQLPKDRFSAERLKGVDSTLKIQPAELGDSAMYLCASSLGPGSGYTFGSGTRLTVV.

This chain links TRBV4-3 with TRBJ2-1; TRBD2 matches at 14 bases. Germline CDR1 is LGHNA and CDR2 is YSLEER. V was clipped by 0 bases and J by 10 bases; unmatched bases: 8. CDR3 size: 17 residues. CDR3 nucleotide sequence: TGCGCCAGCAGCCAAGAACGGGGACTAGCGGGGGTGGAGGAGCAGTTCTTC. This sequence encodes CASSQERGLAGVEEQFF.

The chain couples TRBV7-9 to TRBJ1-2; the match to TRBD1 covers 8 bases. CDR1 SEHNR and CDR2 FQNEAQ come from the germline V gene (reference sequence). V lost 5 bases, J lost 7 bases, and 6 bases stayed unmatched. CDR3 length equals 13 residues. CDR3 bases: TGTGCCAGCAGCCGACAGGGGTCGGCTGGCTACACCTTC. It translates to CASSRQGSAGYTF.

Turning to this clone: At one boundary the junction diverges from the germline segment, which might be a read error. The chain combines TRBV7-7 with TRBJ2-5; D is possibly TRBD2 (5 bases). The CDR3 sequence is 17 residues long. From germline, CDR1 is SSHAT and CDR2 FNYEAQ (reference sequence). Here the CDR3 reads CASSTLPGADPRETQYF. Written as DNA, the CDR3 is TGTGCTAGCAGCACCCTTCCTGGAGCGGACCCTAGAGAGACCCAGTACTTC.